Presented here are 3 T cell receptor beta chains from one specimen sequenced in a study of shared clonotypes between healthy human individuals. Repertoires were generated with immunoSEQ multiplex PCR, while TCRdb's copy carries only in-frame clones and drops some. The repertoire holds some 2,000,000 clones, with about 94% as singletons. It was CD45RO-negative cells, positively selected for CCR7, that made up naive CD8 cells, with terminally differentiated effector memory CD45RA+ cells excluded. The sequencing sample was made of naive CD8+ T cells sorted from blood. The receptor set was obtained from a man aged 18 to 29 in good health.

Of note for this clone: A read error may be the cause here, since a much bigger clone is one base away. Other DNA sequences in this sample translate to the same CDR3. The V call is TRBV30, the J call TRBJ2-5; 7 bases match TRBD1. After removal of 0 bases from V and 5 bases from J, the junction contained 0 bases not matched to a gene. From germline, CDR1 is GTSNPN and CDR2 SVGIG (reference sequence). This CDR3 contains 12 residues. CDR3 nucleotides: TGTGCCTGGAGTGTACAGGGGGAGACCCAGTACTTC. Its translation is CAWSVQGETQYF.

This clone appeared once. This chain links TRBV5-5 with TRBJ2-7, with TRBD1 matching over 10 bases. Per the germline V gene, CDR1 is SGHKS and CDR2 is YYEKEE (reference sequence). This CDR3 comprises 18 residues. The ends lost 4 bases at V and 4 bases at J; junction bases unmatched: 17. The CDR3: CASSPTALPGQGWYEQYF. The CDR3 bases are TGTGCCAGCAGCCCCACAGCCCTACCGGGACAGGGGTGGTACGAGCAGTACTTC.

V usage is TRBV6-5 and J usage is TRBJ2-1; D may match TRBD1 or TRBD2 (6 bases each). The germline CDR1 and CDR2 sequences are MNHEY and SVGAGI. V dropped 2 bases and J dropped 5 bases, with 13 bases sitting between them. CDR3 length: 15 amino acids. As DNA, the CDR3 is TGTGCCAGCAGTTACGGGGGGCCAGCCAACAATGAGCAGTTCTTC. The encoded protein is CASSYGGPANNEQFF.